These T cell receptor beta chains were read from a single sample in a study of shared clonotypes between healthy human individuals. Libraries were prepared by immunoSEQ multiplex PCR; TCRdb keeps only in-frame clonotypes and omits some of them. The sample holds 2 million to 2.5 million clones, 85% to 95% seen once. Sample: naive CD4+ T cells from PBMCs. These receptors were collected from a man younger than 30 in good health. Some clones in this sample may be carry-over from other donors' samples. CDR3s include the opening cysteine and the closing phenylalanine or tryptophan. A D gene is named only where the DNA matches it firmly.

J,D,V,DNA,CDR3
TRBJ2-5,-,TRBV28,TGTGCCAGCAGTTTAATGGACTTCCTACAGACCCAGTACTTC,CASSLMDFLQTQYF
TRBJ2-2,-,TRBV6-5,TGTGCCAGCAGTTACATCGGGGGCTACACCGGGGAGCTGTTTTTT,CASSYIGGYTGELFF
TRBJ2-5,-,TRBV6-1,TGTGCCAGCAGTGGGGTTGGGGGCGCGTGGGAGACCCAGTACTTC,CASSGVGGAWETQYF
TRBJ2-3,-,TRBV20-1,TGCAGTGCCATCTTAGTAGATACGCAGTATTTT,CSAILVDTQYF
TRBJ2-7,-,TRBV7-9,TGTGCCAGCAGCTTCAGTGGGCCGGCCTACGAGCAGTACTTC,CASSFSGPAYEQYF
TRBJ1-2,TRBD1,TRBV5-4,TGTGCCAGCAGCCAGGAGTGGTCGGGCAGGGGGCGAGGAGGCTACACCTTC,CASSQEWSGRGRGGYTF
TRBJ2-1,TRBD1,TRBV2,TGTGCCAGCAGGAACAGGGGCAGTGAGCAGTTCTTC,CASRNRGSEQFF
TRBJ1-3,-,TRBV7-9,TGTGCCAGCAGCAGGCCCTCCCCTGGAAACACCATATATTTT,CASSRPSPGNTIYF
TRBJ2-2,TRBD1,TRBV7-6,TGTGCCAGCAGCTTAGTCGCCTTGGACAGGACGAACACCGGGGAGCTGTTTTTT,CASSLVALDRTNTGELFF
TRBJ2-7,-,TRBV5-1,TGCGCCAGCAGCTTGCACAGGGTAGAACCCTACGAGCAGTACTTC,CASSLHRVEPYEQYF
TRBJ2-5,-,TRBV6-1,TGTGCCAGCAGCCACGACTGGGGCGAGACCCAGTACTTC,CASSHDWGETQYF
TRBJ2-3,-,TRBV5-1,TGCGCCAGCAGCTTCTCTTCTGGTACGCAGTATTTT,CASSFSSGTQYF